This TCR beta chain was observed in a study of blood T cell repertoires in COVID-19. Study at large: Researchers got acute and convalescent COVID-19 samples from the United States, Italy and Spain. From T cells, B-cell-depleted T cells, or PBMCs came the material, which was cDNA or gDNA.

Germline lookup yields CDR1 SGHTS and CDR2 YDEGEE. CDR3 size: 15 residues. V gave up 5 bases and J gave up 2 bases; unmatched junction bases: 3. Produced via immunoSEQ multiplex PCR; TCRdb's table is partial and in-frame only. This sample has 120,000 to 150,000 clones, with about 80% found just once. The chain couples TRBV5-8 to TRBJ2-5; 13 nucleotides line up with TRBD2. The sequence derives from a human donor in a cohort sampled during active COVID-19. Sequenced sample: peripheral blood. The CDR3 nucleotides read TGTGCCAGCAGTCGACTAGCGGGGGGACAAGAGACCCAGTACTTC. Translation gives CASSRLAGGQETQYF.